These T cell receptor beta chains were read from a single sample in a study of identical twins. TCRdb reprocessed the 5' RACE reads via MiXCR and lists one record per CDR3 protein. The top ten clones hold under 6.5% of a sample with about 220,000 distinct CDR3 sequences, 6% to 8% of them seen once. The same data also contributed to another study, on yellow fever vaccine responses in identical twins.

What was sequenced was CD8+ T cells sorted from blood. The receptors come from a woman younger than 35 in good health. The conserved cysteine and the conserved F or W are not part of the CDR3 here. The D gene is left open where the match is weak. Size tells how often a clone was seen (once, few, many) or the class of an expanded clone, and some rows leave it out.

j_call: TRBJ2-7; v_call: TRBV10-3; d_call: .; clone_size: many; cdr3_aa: AISGTYISYEQY
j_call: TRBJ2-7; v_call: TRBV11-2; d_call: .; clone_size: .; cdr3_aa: ASSLSPDMTYEQY
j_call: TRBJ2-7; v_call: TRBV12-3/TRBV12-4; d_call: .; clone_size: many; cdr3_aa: ASRGGGSSYEQY
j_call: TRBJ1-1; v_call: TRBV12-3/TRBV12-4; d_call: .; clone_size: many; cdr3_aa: ASSLSPQGLNTEAF
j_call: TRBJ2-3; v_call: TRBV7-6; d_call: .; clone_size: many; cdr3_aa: ASSLTRRTSTDTQY
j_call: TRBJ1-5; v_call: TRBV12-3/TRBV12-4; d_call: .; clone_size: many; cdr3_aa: ASSFRRVNQPQH
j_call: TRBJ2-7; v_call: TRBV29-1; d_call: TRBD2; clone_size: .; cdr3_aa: SVEDGTSGSYEQY
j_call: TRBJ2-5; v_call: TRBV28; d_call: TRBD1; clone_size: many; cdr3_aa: ASSPDRGLETQY
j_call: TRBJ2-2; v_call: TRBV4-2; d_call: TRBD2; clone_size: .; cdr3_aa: ASSQDVSGIANTGELF
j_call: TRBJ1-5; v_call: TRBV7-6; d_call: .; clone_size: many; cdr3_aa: ASSLTPTGPQH
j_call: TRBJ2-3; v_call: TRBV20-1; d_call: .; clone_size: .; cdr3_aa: SARDWPHGTPGNTDTQY
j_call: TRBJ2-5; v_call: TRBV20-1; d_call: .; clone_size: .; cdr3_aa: SARDIRLTLQETQY
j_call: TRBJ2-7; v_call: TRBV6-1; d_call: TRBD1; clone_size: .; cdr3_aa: ASSEWTGPTYEQY
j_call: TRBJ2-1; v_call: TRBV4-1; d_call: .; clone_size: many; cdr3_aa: ASSQGASANEQF
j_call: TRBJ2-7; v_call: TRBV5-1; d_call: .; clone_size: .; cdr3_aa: ASSLGQSEISYEQY
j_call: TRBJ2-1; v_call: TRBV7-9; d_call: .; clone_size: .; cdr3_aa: AGLGLHNEQF
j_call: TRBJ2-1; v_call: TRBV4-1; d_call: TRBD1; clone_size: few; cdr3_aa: ASSRTGNNEQF
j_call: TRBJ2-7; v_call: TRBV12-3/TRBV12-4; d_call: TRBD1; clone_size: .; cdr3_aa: ASRASGTGIHEQY
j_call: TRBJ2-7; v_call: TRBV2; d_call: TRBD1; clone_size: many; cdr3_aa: ASSGQGTYEQY
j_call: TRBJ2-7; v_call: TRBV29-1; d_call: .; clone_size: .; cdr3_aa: SVESRQGGYEQY
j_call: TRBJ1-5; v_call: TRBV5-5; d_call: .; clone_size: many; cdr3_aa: ASSFGPGSNQPQH
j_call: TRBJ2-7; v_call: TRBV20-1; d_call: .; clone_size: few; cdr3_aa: SAKPLGAYEQY
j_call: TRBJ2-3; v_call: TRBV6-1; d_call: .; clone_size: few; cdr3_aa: ASRPRASTDTQY
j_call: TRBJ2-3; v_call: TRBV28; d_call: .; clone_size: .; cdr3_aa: ASSFRSGQVRTDTQY
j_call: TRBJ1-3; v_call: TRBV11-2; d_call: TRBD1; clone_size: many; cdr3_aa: ASSPKTGSFFGNTIY
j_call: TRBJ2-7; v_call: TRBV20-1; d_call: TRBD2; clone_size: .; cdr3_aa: SARGGVLSGRAYEQY
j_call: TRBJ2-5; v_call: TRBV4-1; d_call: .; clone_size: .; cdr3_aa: ASSQESGEETQY
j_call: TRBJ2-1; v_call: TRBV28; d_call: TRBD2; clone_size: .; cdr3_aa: ASRVQLAGVSEQF
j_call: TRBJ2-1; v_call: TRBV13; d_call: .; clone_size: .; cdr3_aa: ASSLEYGYNEQF
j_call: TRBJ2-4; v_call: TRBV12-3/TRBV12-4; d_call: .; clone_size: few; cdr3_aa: ASSLRAEAKNIQY
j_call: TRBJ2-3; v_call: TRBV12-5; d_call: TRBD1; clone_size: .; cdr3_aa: ASGSDRVNTQY
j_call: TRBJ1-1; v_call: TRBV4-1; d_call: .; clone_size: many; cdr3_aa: ASSPLTGGNTEAF
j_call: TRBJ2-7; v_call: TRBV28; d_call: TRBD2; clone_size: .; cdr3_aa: ASSLSLAGGPGEQY
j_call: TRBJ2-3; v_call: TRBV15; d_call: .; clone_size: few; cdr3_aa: ATSRDRSVSLTDTQY
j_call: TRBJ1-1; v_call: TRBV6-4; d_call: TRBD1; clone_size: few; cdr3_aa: ASSESQGNEAF
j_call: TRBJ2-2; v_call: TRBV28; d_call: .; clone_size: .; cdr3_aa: ASSFRKDGGELF
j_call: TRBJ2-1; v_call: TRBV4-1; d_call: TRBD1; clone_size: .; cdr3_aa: ASSQKQTGRDEQF
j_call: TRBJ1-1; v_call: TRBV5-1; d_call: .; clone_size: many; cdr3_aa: ASLGQTNTEAF
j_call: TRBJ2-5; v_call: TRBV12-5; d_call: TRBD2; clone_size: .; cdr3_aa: ASGLGAQSGSWEITQY
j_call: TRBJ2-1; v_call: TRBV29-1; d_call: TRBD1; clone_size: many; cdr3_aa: SVDSGQGYEQF
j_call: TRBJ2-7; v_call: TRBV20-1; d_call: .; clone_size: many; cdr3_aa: SASSLSNTYEQY
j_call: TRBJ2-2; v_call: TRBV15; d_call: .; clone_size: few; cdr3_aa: ATSTIFQQGNTGELF
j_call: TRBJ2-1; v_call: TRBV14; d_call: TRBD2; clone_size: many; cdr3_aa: ASSHPGTPGGEQF
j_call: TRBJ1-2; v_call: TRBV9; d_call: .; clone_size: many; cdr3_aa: ASSVGGSNYGYT
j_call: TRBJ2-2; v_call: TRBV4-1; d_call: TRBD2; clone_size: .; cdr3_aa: ASSYGLAGGTGELF